The present entry profiles one T cell receptor beta chain with its context. Its target is unknown. These data belong to a study of vaccination and CD4 T cells after COVID-19. About the research overall: The post-COVID sampling time was a median roughly 100 days after diagnosis, ranging from 35 to 161.

Sequencing of the DNA from cultured CD4+ T cells was carried out with the Oncomine TCR Beta short-read assay. One entry per CDR3 protein, called by TCRdb with MiXCR from the PCR reads. Of about 16,000 distinct CDR3 sequences in the sample, 50% to 65% are singletons; the top ten hold 15% to 20%. This sample's treatment: approximately 9-day PBMC culture with coronavirus spike peptide pools or control peptides (ViraFEST assay). Trimming removed 8 bases at V and 1 base at J, with 17 bases between. Germline values: CDR1 LNHDA, CDR2 SQIVND (reference sequence). This CDR3 comprises 16 residues. Sequences were derived from CD4+ T cells from blood, cultured in vitro, sampled before SARS-CoV-2 vaccination. The chain combines TRBV19 with TRBJ2-2; D is uncertain. This TCR came from a human donor who had recovered from COVID-19. CDR3 in amino acids: CASSPGQRQNTGELFF. As DNA, the CDR3 is TGTGCCAGTTCCCCTGGTCAGCGTCAGAACACCGGGGAGCTGTTTTTT.